The rows below give T cell receptor beta chains drawn from one sample of a study of vaccination effects on CD4 cells after COVID-19. Measured with immunoSEQ multiplex PCR; TCRdb has only the in-frame clones, and not every one. The sample shows tens of thousands of clones, 65% to 75% of them seen only once. Which antigens these TCRs recognize remains unknown. The sample was CD4+ T cells from PBMCs cultured without peptide, taken after COVID-19 vaccination. Every receptor here comes from a human donor who had a prior SARS-CoV-2 infection. The CDR3 runs from the conserved cysteine through the conserved F or W. D genes are given only for firm matches. The size of a clone is reported for some rows only, either as once, few or many, or as a class for expanded clones.

NA | TRBD1 | TRBJ2-5 | TRBV7-8 | TGTGCCAGCAGCCGGGACAGCCAAGAGACCCAGTACTTC | CASSRDSQETQYF
NA | TRBD2 | TRBJ2-7 | TRBV3-1/TRBV3-2 | TGTGCCAGCAGCCCGAGACGGGGGAGGGATAGGTACTACGAGCAGTACTTC | CASSPRRGRDRYYEQYF
once | TRBD2 | TRBJ2-7 | TRBV7-9 | TGTGCCAGCAGCTTAGAAGCGGGAGGCGACGAGCAGTACTTC | CASSLEAGGDEQYF
NA | NA | TRBJ2-3 | TRBV5-1 | TGCGCCAGCAGCTTGGGATCGGCAGATACGCAGTATTTT | CASSLGSADTQYF
NA | NA | TRBJ2-3 | TRBV4-2 | TGTGCCAGCAGCCAAGGCATCAATACGCAGTATTTT | CASSQGINTQYF
few | NA | TRBJ2-7 | TRBV7-9 | TGTGCCAGCAGTCAACTAGGATCTTACGAGCAGTACTTC | CASSQLGSYEQYF
NA | TRBD1 | TRBJ1-1 | TRBV4-3 | TGCGCCAGCAGCCGAATGGGAGGGGGGACAGGGGGCGATGAAGCTTTCTTT | CASSRMGGGTGGDEAFF
NA | TRBD2 | TRBJ2-1 | TRBV10-1 | TGCGCCAGCAGTGAGCTACTAGCGGGAGTGAGTAATGAGCAGTTCTTC | CASSELLAGVSNEQFF
few | NA | TRBJ2-7 | TRBV21-1 | TGTGCCAGCAGCAAAGAAAAGCGGGGAGCCTACGAGCAGTACTTC | CASSKEKRGAYEQYF
few | NA | TRBJ1-4 | TRBV27 | TGTGCCAGCAGTCTACTAACGGACGGAAAAAAACTGTTTTTT | CASSLLTDGKKLFF
NA | NA | TRBJ2-3 | TRBV7-3 | TGTGCCAGCAGCAGCACTAGCCCAGATACGCAGTATTTT | CASSSTSPDTQYF
NA | NA | TRBJ2-7 | TRBV15 | TGTGCCACCAGCAATCGGGTAGCGGTAGCCGCCTACGAGCAGTACTTC | CATSNRVAVAAYEQYF
NA | TRBD2 | TRBJ2-1 | TRBV24-1 | TGTGCCACCAGTGGAGGGAGGGGCTCCTACAATGAGCAGTTCTTC | CATSGGRGSYNEQFF
NA | NA | TRBJ2-2 | TRBV6-5 | TGTGCCAGCAGTTACTCGTCAGGCGTCCCCGGGGAGCTGTTTTTT | CASSYSSGVPGELFF
NA | TRBD2 | TRBJ2-3 | TRBV10-3 | TGTGCCATCAGTGGTAGCGGGGGGACCACAGATACGCAGTATTTT | CAISGSGGTTDTQYF
NA | NA | TRBJ2-1 | TRBV5-1 | TGCGCCAGCAGCTTGGGAGTTTTGGCCAATGAGCAGTTCTTC | CASSLGVLANEQFF
NA | NA | TRBJ1-2 | TRBV7-2 | TGTGCCAGCAGCCCCTCTCTGGGGGACAACTATGGCTACACCTTC | CASSPSLGDNYGYTF
NA | NA | TRBJ2-1 | TRBV27 | TGTGCCAGCAGTCCCACCCCTAGCAGGGAGCAGTTCTTC | CASSPTPSREQFF
once | NA | TRBJ2-3 | TRBV7-3 | TGTGCCAGCAGCTTACTGGGACTCTACACAGATACGCAGTATTTT | CASSLLGLYTDTQYF
NA | NA | TRBJ2-7 | TRBV21-1 | TGTGCCAGCAGCAAATCCGCGGGCGCTTTGTCCTACGAGCAGTACTTC | CASSKSAGALSYEQYF
NA | NA | TRBJ1-2 | TRBV7-9 | TGTGCCACCCAGGATGGTTGGGGCTACACCTTC | CATQDGWGYTF
NA | NA | TRBJ1-6 | TRBV5-1 | TGCGCCAGCAGCTTGGACCAGGTGGGAAGCGGAGCACCCCTCCACTTT | CASSLDQVGSGAPLHF
NA | NA | TRBJ1-2 | TRBV5-1 | TGCGCCAGCAGCCCCGAGGGGGGAGGCTATGGCTACACCTTC | CASSPEGGGYGYTF
NA | NA | TRBJ2-2 | TRBV18 | TGTGCCAGCTCACCGCAGGGTACCGGGGAGCTGTTTTTT | CASSPQGTGELFF
few | NA | TRBJ2-1 | TRBV18 | TGTGCCAGCTCACCACCAAGGGTCGGTGGGGGCGATGAGCAGTTCTTC | CASSPPRVGGGDEQFF
NA | NA | TRBJ1-5 | TRBV15 | TGTGCCACCAGCAGAGGGCAGGGAAGCCAGCCCCAGCATTTT | CATSRGQGSQPQHF
few | NA | TRBJ1-5 | TRBV4-1 | TGCGCCAGCAGCCAAGATATCCAGGACTGGGGACCCTATCAGCCCCAGCATTTT | CASSQDIQDWGPYQPQHF
NA | NA | TRBJ2-1 | TRBV2 | TGTGCCAGCAGTGATGACAGATTCAATGAGCAGTTCTTC | CASSDDRFNEQFF
NA | TRBD2 | TRBJ2-3 | TRBV5-1 | TGCGCCAGCAGCTTGGAGGGACTAGGAACAGATACGCAGTATTTT | CASSLEGLGTDTQYF
NA | TRBD1 | TRBJ2-7 | TRBV5-1 | TGCGCCAGCAGCCCCGGGACAGGGGGCGCGTACGAGCAGTACTTC | CASSPGTGGAYEQYF
NA | NA | TRBJ1-2 | TRBV4-1 | TGCGCCAGCAGCCGATTCGAAAGTCCGTACGGGGCAGGGGGCTACACCTTC | CASSRFESPYGAGGYTF
NA | NA | TRBJ2-7 | TRBV4-3 | TGCGCCAGCAGCCAAGATGGGACACCCTCCTACGAGCAGTACTTC | CASSQDGTPSYEQYF
NA | TRBD2 | TRBJ2-3 | TRBV5-4 | TGTGCCAGCAGCTCTAGCGGGAGGGCTATAGATACGCAGTATTTT | CASSSSGRAIDTQYF
NA | NA | TRBJ2-2 | TRBV7-6 | TGTGCCAGCAGCCGAACGGTCCTCAACACCGGGGAGCTGTTTTTT | CASSRTVLNTGELFF
NA | NA | TRBJ2-7 | TRBV4-2 | TGTGCCAGCAGCCGGAGTGTTACCCGCGCCTCCTACGAGCAGTACTTC | CASSRSVTRASYEQYF
NA | TRBD2 | TRBJ2-3 | TRBV5-6 | TGTGCCAGCAGCTTGTCCCCGGGGGGGGTTCCAGATACGCAGTATTTT | CASSLSPGGVPDTQYF
NA | NA | TRBJ2-5 | TRBV27 | TGTTCCCGCGACCCCCGGGACGCCTGCCGACTGGGTGAGACCCAGTACTTC | CSRDPRDACRLGETQYF
once | NA | TRBJ1-1 | TRBV11-1 | TGTGCCACCGACGAAGGGGACGGCTCGATGAACACTGAAGCTTTCTTT | CATDEGDGSMNTEAFF